These 32 T cell receptor beta chains were all obtained from the same sample, sequenced in a study of blood T cells in healthy people across ages. A J-beta primer mix and a sample-barcoded 5' primer were used in a second PCR of roughly 7 to 12 cycles. TCRdb re-called the 5' RACE reads through MiXCR, storing one row per CDR3 protein. The repertoire holds more than 650,000 distinct CDR3 sequences, with 53% as singletons. The sample was blood. The receptors stem from a man older than 75 in good health.

The rearrangement links TRBV6-5 to TRBJ2-3; 7 bases are shared with TRBD1. Germline trimming cut 6 bases from V and 4 bases from J; bases unmatched to any gene: 7. There are 14 residues in the CDR3. CDR1 is MNHEY, CDR2 SVGAGI, per germline. The CDR3 coding sequence is TGTGCCAGCAGCTTTACAGGGGAAGCAGATACGCAGTATTTT. Translated, it gives CASSFTGEADTQYF.

The CDR3 sequence is CASSRRRGQNTEAFF. In DNA, the CDR3 is TGTGCCAGCAGCCGACGCAGGGGGCAGAACACTGAAGCTTTCTTT. The chain is built from TRBV7-3 and TRBJ1-1, with TRBD1 identical over 8 bases. CDR3 length: 15 residues. V gave up 5 bases and J gave up 1 base; unmatched junction bases: 6. The germline gives CDR1 SGHTA, CDR2 FQGTGA. Based on the CDR3 plus reference TRBV7-3 and TRBJ1-1, the full variable domain is GAGVSQTPSNKVTEKGKYVELRCDPISGHTALYWYRQSLGQGPEFLIYFQGTGAADDSGLPNDRFFAVRPEGSVSTLKIQRTERGDSAVYLCASSRRRGQNTEAFFGQGTRLTVV.

Regarding this clonotype: A much larger clonotype is one base distant, so this may be a read error. The rearrangement uses TRBV29-1 and TRBJ2-5; D not resolved. The length of the CDR3 is 11 residues. Germline CDR1 SQVTM, CDR2 ANQGSEA. In nucleotides, the CDR3 is TGCAGCGTTCTACTGACGTACGAGCAGAACTTC. Translating it yields CSVLLTYEQNF. Variable domain in full (rest from reference TRBV29-1 and TRBJ2-5): SAVISQKPSRDICQRGTSLTIQCQVDSQVTMMFWYRQQPGQSLTLIATANQGSEATYESGFVIDKFPISRPNLTFSTLTVSNMSPEDSSIYLCSVLLTYEQNFGPGTRLLVL.

This clonotype has a handful of counts. This chain links TRBV2 with TRBJ2-5, with 8 bases aligning to TRBD1. Germline CDR1 is SNHLY and CDR2 is FYNNEI. V was pared by 7 bases and J by 5 bases, with 3 bases of the junction left unmatched. CDR3 length: 12 residues. Written as DNA, the CDR3 is TGTGCCAGCACACGGACAGGGGAGACCCAGTACTTC. It specifies CASTRTGETQYF.

The chain combines TRBV12-3 or TRBV12-4 with TRBJ1-1; D is uncertain. The CDR3 has 14 residues. Trimming took 3 bases from V and 1 from J, leaving 9 bases between them. The CDR3 sequence is CASSFGAENTEAFF. In nucleotides, the CDR3 is TGTGCCAGCAGTTTCGGAGCAGAGAACACTGAAGCTTTCTTT.

The chain links TRBV5-1 to TRBJ2-1; 9 bases are shared with TRBD2. The V and J ends lost 0 bases and 2 bases, in that order; junction bases with no gene match: 6. Germline loops: CDR1 SGHRS, CDR2 YFSETQ. CDR3 length: 17 residues. In nucleotides, the CDR3 is TGCGCCAGCAGCTTGGGTCTAGCGGGAAAGGCCTACAATGAGCAGTTCTTC. This gives the protein CASSLGLAGKAYNEQFF. Drawing the rest from reference TRBV5-1 and TRBJ2-1, the complete variable domain is KAGVTQTPRYLIKTRGQQVTLSCSPISGHRSVSWYQQTPGQGLQFLFEYFSETQRNKGNFPGRFSGRQFSNSRSEMNVSTLELGDSALYLCASSLGLAGKAYNEQFFGPGTRLTVL.

The chain joins TRBV6-5 to TRBJ2-4; tentatively, D is TRBD2 (6 bases). From germline, CDR1 is MNHEY and CDR2 SVGAGI. Trimming took 6 bases from V and 3 from J, leaving 18 bases between them. The CDR3 runs 16 residues. The CDR3 nucleotides read TGTGCCAGCAGGGCCAGGGTCTCGGAGGGCAAAAACATTCAGTACTTC. Translation: CASRARVSEGKNIQYF.

This chain links TRBV30 with TRBJ1-1, with no clear D. CDR3 length equals 13 residues. Germline CDR1 is GTSNPN and CDR2 is SVGIG (reference sequence). V shed 1 base and J shed 1 base, with 7 bases lying between them. Written as DNA, the CDR3 is TGTGCCTGGAGTGGAGATGGGAACACTGAAGCTTTCTTT. This codes for CAWSGDGNTEAFF.

Concerning this clonotype itself: With a much larger clone just one base away, this may be a read error. V and J are TRBV20-1 and TRBJ2-7, with TRBD1 identical over 7 bases. CDR3 length equals 13 residues. The V gene end was trimmed by 7 bases and the J gene end by 7 bases; junction bases not matched to a gene: 13. Germline V gene lookup returns CDR1 DFQATT and CDR2 SNEGSKA (reference sequence). Written as DNA, the CDR3 is TGCAGTGTCCCGACAGGGAAGTCTTATGAGCAGTACTTC. Protein: CSVPTGKSYEQYF.

This chain links TRBV9 with TRBJ2-7, with D perhaps being TRBD1 or TRBD2 (5 bases each). V lost 1 base to trimming and J lost 1 base, with 9 bases between them. From germline, CDR1 is SGDLS and CDR2 YYNGEE. CDR3 size: 14 residues. CDR3 sequence reads: CASSVSGQSYEQYF. The CDR3 region has the DNA TGTGCCAGCAGCGTATCGGGGCAGTCCTACGAGCAGTACTTC.

This sequence joins TRBV7-9 and TRBJ2-7; D is uncertain. From germline, CDR1 is SEHNR and CDR2 FQNEAQ (reference sequence). Trimming left V 5 bases short and J 2 bases short, with 7 bases between. This CDR3 is 12 amino acids long. In nucleotides, the CDR3 is TGTGCCAGCAGCGGCCGCCCCTACGAGCAGTACTTC. Its protein product is CASSGRPYEQYF.

This chain links TRBV7-9 with TRBJ2-1; TRBD2 matches 8 bases. With the DNA end fitting TRBJ2-7 better, the J assignment may be wrong. The germline gives CDR1 SEHNR, CDR2 FQNEAQ (reference sequence). The CDR3 is 17 amino acids. CDR3: CASSAPVLAGSYNEQYF. CDR3 DNA: TGTGCCAGCAGCGCCCCGGTCCTAGCGGGCTCCTACAATGAGCAGTACTTC.

This rearrangement joins TRBV6-2 or TRBV6-3 to TRBJ1-5; weak D call: TRBD1 (5 bases). The germline V and J ends were trimmed by 6 bases and 5 bases, with 20 bases remaining between them. Germline lookup yields CDR1 MNHEY and CDR2 SVGEGT. The CDR3 covers 16 residues. The CDR3 coding sequence is TGTGCCAGCAGCCCTAAGGACACCTTGTACTATCAGCCCCAGCATTTT. This encodes CASSPKDTLYYQPQHF.

The rearrangement uses TRBV20-1 and TRBJ2-2; 10 bases align to TRBD2. After removal of 5 bases from V and 6 bases from J, the junction contained 9 bases not matched to a gene. The germline V gene encodes CDR1 DFQATT and CDR2 SNEGSKA (reference sequence). The CDR3 contains 15 residues. CDR3 residues: CSARRAGLASGELFF. For the CDR3, the DNA is TGCAGTGCTCGAAGGGCGGGACTAGCGTCCGGGGAGCTGTTTTTT.

The V gene is TRBV5-1, the J gene TRBJ1-2; TRBD1 is a possible D gene (6 bases). The CDR3 runs 15 residues. V lost 2 bases and J lost 7, with 18 bases in between. Looked up from germline, CDR1 is SGHRS and CDR2 is YFSETQ. The CDR3, as DNA: TGCGCCAGCAGCTTACCACAGGGAGGTTCCGGTGGCTACACCTTC. The encoded protein is CASSLPQGGSGGYTF.

This clonotype was seen many times. The chain employs TRBV20-1 and TRBJ2-5, with no clear D. The germline V gene encodes CDR1 DFQATT and CDR2 SNEGSKA (reference sequence). V was cut by 0 bases and J by 4 bases, with 3 bases left in between. The CDR3 is 11 amino acids. The CDR3 bases are TGCAGTGCTAGAGAAGGAGAGACCCAGTACTTC. Its protein product is CSAREGETQYF.

The chain couples TRBV2 to TRBJ1-1, with D unclear. Germline loops: CDR1 SNHLY, CDR2 FYNNEI. This CDR3 comprises 12 residues. V dropped 5 bases and J dropped 3 bases, with 7 bases sitting between them. CDR3 loop: CASSLADTEAFF. The CDR3 DNA reads as TGTGCCAGCAGTCTTGCGGACACTGAAGCTTTCTTT.

This rearrangement joins TRBV9 to TRBJ2-4; TRBD2 matches 8 bases. The last part of the DNA fits TRBJ2-7 better; the J call may be wrong. Germline CDR1 is SGDLS and CDR2 is YYNGEE. This CDR3 is 15 amino acids long. The CDR3 protein is CASSVWASGSYEQYF. The DNA of the CDR3 is TGTGCCAGCAGCGTATGGGCTAGCGGGTCTTACGAGCAGTACTTC.

This chain connects TRBV2 to TRBJ2-3, with 8 bases aligning to TRBD1. CDR1 and CDR2 from the germline V gene are SNHLY and FYNNEI. There are 13 residues in the CDR3. V shed 4 bases, J shed 14 bases, and the junction held 11 bases outside the gene matches. Here the CDR3 reads CASSGTGRRYAYF. The CDR3 coding sequence is TGTGCCAGCAGTGGGACAGGGCGGCGATACGCGTATTTT.

This rearrangement joins TRBV2 to TRBJ2-5; D is unclear. This CDR3 is 13 amino acids long. Trimming pared 9 bases from V and 3 bases from J, leaving 14 bases between. Germline V gene sequence: CDR1 SNHLY, CDR2 FYNNEI. The CDR3 is CASFRTNKETQYF. CDR3 DNA: TGTGCCAGTTTCAGGACGAACAAAGAGACCCAGTACTTC.

For this clonotype: This may stem from a read error, because a much larger clone lies one nucleotide away. This chain uses TRBV28 with TRBJ2-7; possibly TRBD2 for D (6 bases). There are 13 residues in the CDR3. Between the trimmed V and J ends, which lost 5 bases and 5 bases, there was a span of 13 bases. Germline V gene sequence: CDR1 MDHEN, CDR2 SYDVKM. In DNA form, the CDR3 reads TGTGCCAGCAGTCGGTCGGGGGAACACGAGCAGTACTTC. It encodes CASSRSGEHEQYF. Filled out from reference TRBV28 and TRBJ2-7, the complete variable domain reads DVKVTQSSRYLVKRTGEKVFLECVQDMDHENMFWYRQDPGLGLRLIYFSYDVKMKEKGDIPEGYSVSREKKERFSLILESASTNQTSMYLCASSRSGEHEQYFGPGTRLTVT.

The V call is TRBV9, the J call TRBJ2-3; 16 positions agree with TRBD2. The CDR3 is 18 residues long. V trimming: 4 bases; J trimming: 1 base; junction bases outside the gene matches: 6. The germline CDR1 and CDR2 sequences are SGDLS and YYNGEE. CDR3: CASSLGTSGRAGTDTQYF. CDR3 coding DNA: TGTGCCAGCAGCCTCGGGACTAGCGGGAGGGCCGGCACAGATACGCAGTATTTT.

This sequence joins TRBV6-1 and TRBJ2-7; 8 bases agree with TRBD1. This CDR3 is 15 amino acids long. CDR1 is MNHNS and CDR2 is SASEGT in the germline V gene. V lost 5 bases and J lost 1; bases outside the gene matches: 7. This CDR3 reads CASSPLTGGSYEQYF. For the CDR3, the DNA is TGTGCCAGCAGTCCCCTCACAGGGGGGTCCTACGAGCAGTACTTC.

CDR3 loop: CASSSGRRETQYF. CDR3 DNA sequence: TGTGCCAGCAGTTCCGGGCGAAGGGAGACCCAGTACTTC. The chain has TRBV6-6 and TRBJ2-5, with no clear D. The CDR3 is 13 residues long. V shed 4 bases and J shed 5 bases, with 11 bases lying between them. CDR1 is MNHNY, CDR2 SVGAGI, per germline (reference sequence).

The chain carries TRBV4-2 and TRBJ2-5, with 10 bases lining up with TRBD1. Trimming took 1 base from V and 4 from J; bases not matched to a gene: 12. Per germline, CDR1 LGHNA and CDR2 YNFKEQ. The CDR3 contains 18 residues. The CDR3 loop reads CASSQGRPVDRGRETQYF. CDR3 in DNA: TGTGCCAGCAGCCAAGGTCGGCCTGTAGACAGGGGGCGAGAGACCCAGTACTTC.

This chain uses TRBV9 with TRBJ2-7; the D is unclear. The J call may be wrong; the DNA end is better matched by TRBJ2-5. The CDR3 length is 12 residues. Germline V gives CDR1 SGDLS, CDR2 YYNGEE. As DNA, the CDR3 is TGTGCCAGCAGCACTCCGCGAGAGACCCAGTACTTC. Translation gives CASSTPRETQYF.

CDR3 nucleotide sequence: TGTGCCAGCAGTTTACACCAGTCTGCTGGAGAGCAGTACTTC. This codes for CASSLHQSAGEQYF. The V call is TRBV12-3 or TRBV12-4, the J call TRBJ2-5, with D hard to call. Between the trimmed V and J ends, which lost 2 bases and 11 bases, there was a span of 18 bases. The CDR3 length is 14 residues.

The chain links TRBV29-1 to TRBJ1-1; no reliable D call. Trimming took 7 bases from V and 1 from J, leaving 10 bases between them. This CDR3 has 12 residues. Germline V gene data show CDR1 as SQVTM and CDR2 as ANQGSEA. CDR3 residues: CSGGGQNTEAFF. CDR3 nucleotides: TGCAGCGGAGGAGGTCAGAACACTGAAGCTTTCTTT. The full variable domain, rest sourced from reference TRBV29-1 and TRBJ1-1, is SAVISQKPSRDICQRGTSLTIQCQVDSQVTMMFWYRQQPGQSLTLIATANQGSEATYESGFVIDKFPISRPNLTFSTLTVSNMSPEDSSIYLCSGGGQNTEAFFGQGTRLTVV.

V gene TRBV29-1 combines with J gene TRBJ2-1; 14 bases are a match to TRBD2. CDR3 length equals 17 residues. Germline CDR1 is SQVTM and CDR2 is ANQGSEA. The V gene end was trimmed by 5 bases and the J gene end by 7 bases; junction bases not matched to a gene: 13. This CDR3 is CSVTGLAGDLLWNEQFF. CDR3 DNA sequence: TGCAGCGTTACGGGACTAGCGGGAGATCTTCTCTGGAATGAGCAGTTCTTC.

This clonotype turned up a few times. This sequence joins TRBV15 and TRBJ2-7, with 7 bases that match TRBD1. Losses at the gene ends were 1 base for V and 2 bases for J; bases not matched to a gene: 8. The germline V gene encodes CDR1 LNHNV and CDR2 YYDKDF (reference sequence). The CDR3 is made up of 16 amino acids. The CDR3 sequence: CATSRVSGTVPYEQYF. The CDR3 nucleotides are TGTGCCACCAGCAGAGTCTCAGGGACAGTGCCCTACGAGCAGTACTTC.

V and J are TRBV7-2 and TRBJ2-1, with 11 bases matching TRBD2. With V trimmed by 4 bases and J by 8 bases, 7 bases remained unmatched. Per germline, CDR1 SGHTA and CDR2 FQGNSA. The CDR3 is 15 amino acids. DNA of the CDR3: TGTGCCAGCAGCTCCCAAAAACTAGCGGGAGATGAGCAGTTCTTC. Protein sequence: CASSSQKLAGDEQFF.

This chain uses TRBV6-2 or TRBV6-3 with TRBJ1-2, with D unresolved. Trimming left V 0 bases short and J 6 bases short, with 14 bases between. Germline CDR1 and CDR2: MNHEY and SVGEGT. The CDR3 loop spans 15 amino acids. CDR3 nucleotide sequence: TGTGCCAGCAGTTACTCGACCGGCAACCGGGATGGCTACACCTTC. It specifies CASSYSTGNRDGYTF.